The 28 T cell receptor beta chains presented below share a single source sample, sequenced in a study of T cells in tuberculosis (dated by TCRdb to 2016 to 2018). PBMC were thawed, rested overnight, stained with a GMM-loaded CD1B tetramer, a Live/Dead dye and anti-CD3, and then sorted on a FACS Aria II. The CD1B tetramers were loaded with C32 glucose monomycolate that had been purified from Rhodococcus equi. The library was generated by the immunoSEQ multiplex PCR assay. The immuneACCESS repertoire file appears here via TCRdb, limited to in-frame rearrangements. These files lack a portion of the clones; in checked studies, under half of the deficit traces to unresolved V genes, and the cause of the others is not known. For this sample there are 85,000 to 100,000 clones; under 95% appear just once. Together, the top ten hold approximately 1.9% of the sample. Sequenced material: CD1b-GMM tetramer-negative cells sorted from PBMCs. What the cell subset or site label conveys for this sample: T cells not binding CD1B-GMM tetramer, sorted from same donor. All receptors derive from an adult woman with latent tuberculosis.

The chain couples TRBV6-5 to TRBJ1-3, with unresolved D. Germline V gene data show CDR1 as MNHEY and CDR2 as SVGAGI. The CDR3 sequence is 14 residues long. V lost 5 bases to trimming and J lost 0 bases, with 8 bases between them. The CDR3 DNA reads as TGTGCCAGCAGTCCCAGGAACTCTGGAAACACCATATATTTT. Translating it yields CASSPRNSGNTIYF.

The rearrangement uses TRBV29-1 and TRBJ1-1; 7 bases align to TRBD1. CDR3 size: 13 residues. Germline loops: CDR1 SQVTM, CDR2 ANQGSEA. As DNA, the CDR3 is TGCGCGGGGGGACAGAGAAAAAACACTGAAGCTTTCTTT. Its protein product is CAGGQRKNTEAFF.

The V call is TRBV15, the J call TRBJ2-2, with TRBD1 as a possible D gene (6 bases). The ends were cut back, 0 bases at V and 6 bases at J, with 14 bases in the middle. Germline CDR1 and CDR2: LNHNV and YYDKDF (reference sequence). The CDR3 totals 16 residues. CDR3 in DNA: TGTGCCACCAGCAGAGAGCGATACAGGGCGGCCGGGGAGCTGTTTTTT. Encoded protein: CATSRERYRAAGELFF. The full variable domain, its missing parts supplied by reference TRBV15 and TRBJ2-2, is DAMVIQNPRYQVTQFGKPVTLSCSQTLNHNVMYWYQQKSSQAPKLLFHYYDKDFNNEADTPDNFQSRRPNTSFCFLDIRSPGLGDTAMYLCATSRERYRAAGELFFGEGSRLTVL.

CDR3 sequence (DNA): TGTGCCACCAGCATCCTACAGGGCAATGAGCAGTTCTTC. This sequence encodes CATSILQGNEQFF. This rearrangement joins TRBV15 to TRBJ2-1; D might be TRBD1 (6 bases). The V and J ends lost 4 bases and 6 bases respectively, with 10 bases between them. This CDR3 region has 13 residues. Germline V gene data show CDR1 as LNHNV and CDR2 as YYDKDF (reference sequence).

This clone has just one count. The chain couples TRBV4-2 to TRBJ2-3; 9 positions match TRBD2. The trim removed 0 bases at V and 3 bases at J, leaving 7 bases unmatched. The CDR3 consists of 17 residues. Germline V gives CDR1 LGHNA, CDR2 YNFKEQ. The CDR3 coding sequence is TGTGCCAGCAGCCAAGACGAGAGCGGGGGGATAACAGATACGCAGTATTTT. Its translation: CASSQDESGGITDTQYF.

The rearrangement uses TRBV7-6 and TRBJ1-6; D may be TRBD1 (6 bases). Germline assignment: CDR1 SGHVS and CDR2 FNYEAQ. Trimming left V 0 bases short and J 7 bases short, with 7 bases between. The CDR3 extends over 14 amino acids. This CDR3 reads CASSLADSNSPLHF. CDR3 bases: TGTGCCAGCAGCTTAGCGGACAGCAATTCACCCCTCCACTTT.

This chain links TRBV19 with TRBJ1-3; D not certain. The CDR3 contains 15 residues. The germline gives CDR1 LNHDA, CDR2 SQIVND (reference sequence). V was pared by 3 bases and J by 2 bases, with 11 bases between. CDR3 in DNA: TGTGCCAGTAGTATGGGCCCCCAACCTGGAAACACCATATATTTT. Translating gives CASSMGPQPGNTIYF.

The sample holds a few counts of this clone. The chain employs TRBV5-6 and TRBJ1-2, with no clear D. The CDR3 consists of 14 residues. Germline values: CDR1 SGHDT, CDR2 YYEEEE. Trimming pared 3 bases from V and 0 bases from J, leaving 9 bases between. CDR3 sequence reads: CASSSPGANYGYTF. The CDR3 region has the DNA TGTGCCAGCAGCTCACCGGGAGCTAACTATGGCTACACCTTC. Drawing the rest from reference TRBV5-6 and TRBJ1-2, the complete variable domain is DAGVTQSPTHLIKTRGQQVTLRCSPKSGHDTVSWYQQALGQGPQFIFQYYEEEERQRGNFPDRFSGHQFPNYSSELNVNALLLGDSALYLCASSSPGANYGYTFGSGTRLTVV.

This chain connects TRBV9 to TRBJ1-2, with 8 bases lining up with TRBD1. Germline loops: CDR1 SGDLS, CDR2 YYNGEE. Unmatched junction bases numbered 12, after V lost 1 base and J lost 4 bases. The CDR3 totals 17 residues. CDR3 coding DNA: TGTGCCAGCAGCGTATCGGCAGGGGGCGAGTTTCCCTATGGCTACACCTTC. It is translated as CASSVSAGGEFPYGYTF.

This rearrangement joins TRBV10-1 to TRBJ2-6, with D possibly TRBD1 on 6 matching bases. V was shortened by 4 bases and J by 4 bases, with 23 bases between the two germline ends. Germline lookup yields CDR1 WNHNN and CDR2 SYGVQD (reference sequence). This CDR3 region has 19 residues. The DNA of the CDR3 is TGCGCCAGCAGTGGACCGACAGGCCCGCTAGACCGGGGGGCCAACGTCCTGACTTTC. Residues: CASSGPTGPLDRGANVLTF.

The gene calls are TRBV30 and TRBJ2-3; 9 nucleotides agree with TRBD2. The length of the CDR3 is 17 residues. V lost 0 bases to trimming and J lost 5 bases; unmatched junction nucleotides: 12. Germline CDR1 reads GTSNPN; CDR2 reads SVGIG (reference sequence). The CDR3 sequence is CAWSVLAGLAGEDTQYF. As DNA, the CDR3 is TGTGCCTGGAGTGTACTGGCCGGGTTAGCGGGGGAAGATACGCAGTATTTT.

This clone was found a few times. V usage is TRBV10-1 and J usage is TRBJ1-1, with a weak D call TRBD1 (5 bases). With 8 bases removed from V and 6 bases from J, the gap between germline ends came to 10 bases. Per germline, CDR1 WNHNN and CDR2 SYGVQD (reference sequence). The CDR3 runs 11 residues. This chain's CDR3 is CASLPGAEAFF. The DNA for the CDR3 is TGCGCCAGCCTCCCGGGGGCTGAAGCTTTCTTT.

Here the CDR3 DNA reads TGCGCCAGCAGCCAAGATCCAGGGGGAAACGAGCAGTACGTC. Translation gives CASSQDPGGNEQYV. The chain is built from TRBV4-1 and TRBJ2-7, with 7 bases lining up with TRBD1. This CDR3 comprises 14 residues. The germline V gene has CDR1 MGHRA and CDR2 YSYEKL. Trimming removed 0 bases from V and 5 bases from J; junction bases left unmatched: 4.

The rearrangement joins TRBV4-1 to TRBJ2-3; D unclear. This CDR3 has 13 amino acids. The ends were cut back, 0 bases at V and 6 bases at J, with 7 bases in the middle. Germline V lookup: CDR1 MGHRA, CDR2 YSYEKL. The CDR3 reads CASSQDKPDTQYF. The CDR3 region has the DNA TGCGCCAGCAGCCAAGATAAGCCGGATACGCAGTATTTT.

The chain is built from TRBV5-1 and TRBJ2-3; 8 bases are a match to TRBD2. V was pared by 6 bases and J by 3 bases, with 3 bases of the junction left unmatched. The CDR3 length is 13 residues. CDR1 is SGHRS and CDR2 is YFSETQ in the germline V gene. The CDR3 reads CASTSGGTDTQYF. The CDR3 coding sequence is TGCGCCAGCACGAGCGGGGGTACAGATACGCAGTATTTT.

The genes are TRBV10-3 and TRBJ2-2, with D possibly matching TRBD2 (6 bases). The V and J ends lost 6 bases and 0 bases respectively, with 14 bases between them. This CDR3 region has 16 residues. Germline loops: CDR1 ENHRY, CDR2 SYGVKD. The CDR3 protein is CAIRNTGTANTGELFF. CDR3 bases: TGTGCCATCAGGAACACCGGGACTGCGAACACCGGGGAGCTGTTTTTT.

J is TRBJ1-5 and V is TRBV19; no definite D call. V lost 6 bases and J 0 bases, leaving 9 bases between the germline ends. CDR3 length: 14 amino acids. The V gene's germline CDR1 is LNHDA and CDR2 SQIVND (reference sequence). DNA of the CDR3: TGTGCCAGTAGGAGGACTGTTAGCAATCAGCCCCAGCATTTT. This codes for CASRRTVSNQPQHF.

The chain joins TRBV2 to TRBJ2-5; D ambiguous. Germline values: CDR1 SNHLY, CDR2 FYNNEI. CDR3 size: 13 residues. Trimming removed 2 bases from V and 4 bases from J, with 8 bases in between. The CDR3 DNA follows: TGTGCCAGCAGTGAACTATCGGGAGAGACCCAGTACTTC. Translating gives CASSELSGETQYF.

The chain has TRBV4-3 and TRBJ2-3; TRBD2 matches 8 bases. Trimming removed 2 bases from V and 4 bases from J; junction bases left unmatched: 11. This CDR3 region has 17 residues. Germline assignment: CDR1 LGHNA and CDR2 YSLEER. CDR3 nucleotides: TGCGCCAGCAGCCAACCCCCCTCGGGTAGCGGGGCAGATACGCAGTATTTT. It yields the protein CASSQPPSGSGADTQYF.

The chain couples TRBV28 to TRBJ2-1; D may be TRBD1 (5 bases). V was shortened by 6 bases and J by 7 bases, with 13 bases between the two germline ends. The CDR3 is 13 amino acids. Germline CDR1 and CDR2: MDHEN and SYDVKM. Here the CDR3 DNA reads TGTGCCAGCAGCGTCTCCAGGGATAATGAGCAGTTCTTC. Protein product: CASSVSRDNEQFF.

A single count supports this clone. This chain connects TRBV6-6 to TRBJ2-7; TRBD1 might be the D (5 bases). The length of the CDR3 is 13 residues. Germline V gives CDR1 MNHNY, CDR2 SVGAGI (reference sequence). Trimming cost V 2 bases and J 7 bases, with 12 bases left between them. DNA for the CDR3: TGTGCCAGCAGTTACGGGGCAAACTTGGAGCAGTACTTC. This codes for CASSYGANLEQYF.

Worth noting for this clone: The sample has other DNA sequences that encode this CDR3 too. CDR3 in DNA: TGTGCCAGCAGTTACTCGGGACAGGGGTATGGCTACACCTTC. This sequence encodes CASSYSGQGYGYTF. V and J are TRBV6-5 and TRBJ1-2; the match to TRBD1 covers 10 bases. With V trimmed by 0 bases and J by 5 bases, 0 bases remained unmatched. The CDR3 extends over 14 amino acids. Germline V CDR1 and CDR2: MNHEY, SVGAGI.

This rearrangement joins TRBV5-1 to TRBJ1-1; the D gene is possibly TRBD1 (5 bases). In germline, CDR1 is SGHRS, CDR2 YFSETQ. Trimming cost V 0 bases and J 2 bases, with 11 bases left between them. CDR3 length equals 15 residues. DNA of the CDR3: TGCGCCAGCAGCTTGGGATACAGGCAAAACACTGAAGCTTTCTTT. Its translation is CASSLGYRQNTEAFF.

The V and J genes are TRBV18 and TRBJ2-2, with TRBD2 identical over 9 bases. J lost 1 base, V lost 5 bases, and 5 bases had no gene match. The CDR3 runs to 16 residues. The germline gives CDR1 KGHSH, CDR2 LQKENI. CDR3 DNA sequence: TGTGCCAGCTCAACAGTAGCGGGGGTGAACACCGGGGAGCTGTTTTTT. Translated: CASSTVAGVNTGELFF. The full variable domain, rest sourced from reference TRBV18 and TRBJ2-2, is NAGVMQNPRHLVRRRGQEARLRCSPMKGHSHVYWYRQLPEEGLKFMVYLQKENIIDESGMPKERFSAEFPKEGPSILRIQQVVRGDSAAYFCASSTVAGVNTGELFFGEGSRLTVL.

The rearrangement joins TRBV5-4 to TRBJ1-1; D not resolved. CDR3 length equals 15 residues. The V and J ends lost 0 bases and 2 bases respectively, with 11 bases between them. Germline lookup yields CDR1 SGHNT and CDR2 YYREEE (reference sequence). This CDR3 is CASSLDPHRNTEAFF. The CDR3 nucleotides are TGTGCCAGCAGCTTGGACCCCCACAGAAACACTGAAGCTTTCTTT.

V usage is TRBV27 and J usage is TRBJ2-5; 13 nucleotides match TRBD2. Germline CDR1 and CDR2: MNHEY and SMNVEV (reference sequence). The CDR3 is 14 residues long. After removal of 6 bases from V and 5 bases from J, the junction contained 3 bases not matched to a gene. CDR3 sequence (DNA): TGTGCCAGCAGACTAGCGGGGGGGCTGGAGACCCAGTACTTC. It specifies CASRLAGGLETQYF.

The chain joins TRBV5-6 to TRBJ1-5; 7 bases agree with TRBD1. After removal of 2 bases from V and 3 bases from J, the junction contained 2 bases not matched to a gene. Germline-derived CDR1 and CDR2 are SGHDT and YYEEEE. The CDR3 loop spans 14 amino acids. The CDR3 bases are TGTGCCAGCAGCTTAGGGGGCTTCAATCAGCCCCAGCATTTT. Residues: CASSLGGFNQPQHF.

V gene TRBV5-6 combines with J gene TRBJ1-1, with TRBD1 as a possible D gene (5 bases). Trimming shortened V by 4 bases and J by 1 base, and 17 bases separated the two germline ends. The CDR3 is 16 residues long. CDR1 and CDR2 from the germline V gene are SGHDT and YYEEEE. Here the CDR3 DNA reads TGTGCCAGCAGCCGTAGGATGACAGCGCCGAACACTGAAGCTTTCTTT. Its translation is CASSRRMTAPNTEAFF.